This T cell receptor beta chain is from a study of T cells in Graves' hyperthyroidism and ophthalmopathy. Germline V gives CDR1 SGHTA, CDR2 FQGNSA. Trimming removed 1 base at V and 13 bases at J, with 10 bases between. The CDR3 covers 11 residues. This clonotype was seen a few times. Amplified TCR beta CDR3 regions derived from RNA transcripts. The TCR CDR3 was amplified in a first-round RT-PCR using the HTBI primer set. TCRdb ran MiXCR on the multiplex PCR reads and lists one entry per CDR3 protein. The data show fewer than 650,000 distinct CDR3 sequences, with 14% seen just once and approximately 15% held by the top ten.

This rearrangement joins TRBV7-2 to TRBJ2-5; D could derive from TRBD1 or TRBD2 (5 bases each). The TCR comes from a woman in her 40s with Graves' hyperthyroidism. The specimen was blood. CDR3 sequence (DNA): TGTGCCAGCAGCTTAGGGGGGACCTGGTACTTC. This sequence encodes CASSLGGTWYF.